Listed here is a single T cell receptor (beta chain). The sample comes from a study of blood T cells in healthy people across ages. Primed by a sample-barcoded 5' primer and a J-beta primer mix, a second PCR proceeded for about 6 to 11 cycles. TCRdb recomputed calls from the 5' RACE reads with MiXCR, one row per CDR3 protein. This sample has about 1.7 million distinct CDR3 sequences, with 28% found just once. Germline V CDR1 and CDR2: SGDLS, YYNGEE. This CDR3 is built from 14 residues. V trimming: 7 bases; J trimming: 5 bases; junction bases outside the gene matches: 8. Healthy Caucasian individuals from Russia aged roughly 6 to 95 served as donors. The study isolated at least 6 million PBMCs from each sample.

The source material was blood. The receptor's source is a woman in her twenties or thirties in good health. The chain carries TRBV9 and TRBJ1-4, with 7 bases identical to TRBD1. CDR3 sequence reads: CASGKGTENEKLFF. The DNA of the CDR3 is TGTGCCAGCGGCAAGGGGACAGAAAATGAAAAACTGTTTTTT.